A selection of T cell receptor beta chains follows, all from one sample in a study of T-cell memory formation after mild COVID-19. Each CDR3 protein is one row after TCRdb ran MiXCR on the 5' RACE reads. The sample yields about 200,000 distinct CDR3 sequences, around 9.1% seen once. The material sequenced was PBMCs or a T cell subset sorted from them (not recorded which). These receptors were obtained from a man aged 18 to 29 who had mild COVID-19 (a few samples of this study predate the infection). Cell type and time point are not known. The CDR3 runs from the conserved cysteine through the conserved F or W. A D gene is named only where the DNA matches it firmly. Some rows have no size entry. The others give once, few or many, or a class for an expanded clone.

>TRBJ1-6|TRBV20-1|many|12|-
TGCAGTGCTAGAAGGGGGAATTCACCCCTCCACTTT
CSARRGNSPLHF
>TRBJ1-5|TRBV27|few|14|-
TGTGCCAGCAGCGGACCATCTTTGTCTCAGCCCCAGCATTTT
CASSGPSLSQPQHF
>TRBJ2-1|TRBV6-5|-|14|TRBD2
TGTGCCAGCAGCCGCCTTGGACTAGTGAATGAGCAGTTCTTC
CASSRLGLVNEQFF
>TRBJ2-3|TRBV5-4|once|13|-
TGTGCCAGCAGGCTAGCTTACACAGATACGCAGTATTTT
CASRLAYTDTQYF
>TRBJ1-4|TRBV5-1|-|15|-
TGCGCCAGCAGCTTGGATGGGTTTGGTTCTGAAAAACTGTTTTTT
CASSLDGFGSEKLFF
>TRBJ1-1|TRBV6-6|few|15|TRBD1
TGTGCCAGCAGTGACCGGACAGGAGGGGAGACTGAAGCTTTCTTT
CASSDRTGGETEAFF
>TRBJ1-2|TRBV4-3|few|16|TRBD1
TGCGCCAGCAGCCCAAGGAGGGGACAGAACGAGGTTGGCTACACCTTC
CASSPRRGQNEVGYTF
>TRBJ1-3|TRBV4-3|few|18|TRBD1
TGCGCCAGCAGCCAAGAGGGACAGGGGGTTCTTTCTGGAAACACCATATATTTT
CASSQEGQGVLSGNTIYF
>TRBJ2-5|TRBV5-6|few|16|-
TGTGCCAGCAGCCTGCGACTAAGAAGGACTTTAGAGACCCAGTACTTC
CASSLRLRRTLETQYF
>TRBJ1-5|TRBV12-3/TRBV12-4|-|13|-
TGTGCCAGCAGTAAGACTTTTACTCAGCCCCAGCATTTT
CASSKTFTQPQHF
>TRBJ1-2|TRBV4-2|-|14|-
TGTGCCAGCAGCCAAGATTGGGGGACCTATGGCTACACCTTC
CASSQDWGTYGYTF
>TRBJ2-7|TRBV12-3/TRBV12-4|few|15|TRBD1
TGTGCCAGCAATCACGGGGACAGTCCGATCTACGAGCAGTACTTC
CASNHGDSPIYEQYF
>TRBJ1-5|TRBV10-3|-|18|-
TGTGCCATCAGCTCCGGAACCGGGACCGTTTATAGCAATCAGCCCCAGCATTTT
CAISSGTGTVYSNQPQHF
>TRBJ2-1|TRBV5-4|many|15|-
TGTGCCAGCAGCTTGAGTCAGGGATCCTACAATGAGCAGTTCTTC
CASSLSQGSYNEQFF
>TRBJ2-7|TRBV30|few|13|-
TGTGCCTGTCACCGGGACGGATCCTACGAGCAGTACTTC
CACHRDGSYEQYF
>TRBJ2-3|TRBV2|few|14|-
TGTGCCAGCAAACGAGCCTATACAACAGATACGCAGTATTTT
CASKRAYTTDTQYF
>TRBJ2-1|TRBV5-1|few|16|TRBD2
TGCGCCAGCAGCGGCTCTAGCGGGGGGGCCTACAATGAGCAGTTCTTC
CASSGSSGGAYNEQFF
>TRBJ2-5|TRBV20-1|few|14|-
TGCAGTGCTAGAGATCAACCCGGGTGGGAGACCCAGTACTTC
CSARDQPGWETQYF
>TRBJ2-1|TRBV12-3/TRBV12-4|-|14|-
TGTGCCAGCAGTTTAGGGGGCGCTTGGAATGAGCAGTTCTTC
CASSLGGAWNEQFF
>TRBJ2-5|TRBV29-1|-|13|-
TGCAGCGTTGAGGGTTGGGGGAAAGAGACCCAGTACTTC
CSVEGWGKETQYF
>TRBJ2-5|TRBV6-6|-|13|-
TGTGCCAGCAGTTACGGGCAGGGAGAGACCCAGTACTTC
CASSYGQGETQYF
>TRBJ2-3|TRBV5-1|few|16|TRBD2
TGCGCCAGCAGCTCTCCTAGCGGGGGGTACACAGATACGCAGTATTTT
CASSSPSGGYTDTQYF
>TRBJ2-3|TRBV5-1|-|15|-
TGCGCCAGCAGCCCCGCAGGGGGGGGTACAGATACGCAGTATTTT
CASSPAGGGTDTQYF
>TRBJ1-2|TRBV24-1|few|17|TRBD1
TGTGCCACCAGTGATCGGGGGACAGGGACCTCGTTGTATGGCTACACCTTC
CATSDRGTGTSLYGYTF
>TRBJ2-7|TRBV3-1|-|13|TRBD2
TGTGCCAGCAGCCAAGGGGGAGGGGACGAGCAGTACTTC
CASSQGGGDEQYF
>TRBJ2-2|TRBV20-1|-|14|-
TGCAGTGCGAGTAACAGGGAGGACACCGGGGAGCTGTTTTTT
CSASNREDTGELFF
>TRBJ2-1|TRBV9|few|17|TRBD1
TGTGCCAGCAGCCTCACGCCTAGACAGGGGGATGGGAATGAGCAGTTCTTC
CASSLTPRQGDGNEQFF
>TRBJ1-1|TRBV20-1|-|11|-
TGCAGTGCCGAGGGGAACACTGAAGCTTTCTTT
CSAEGNTEAFF
>TRBJ2-5|TRBV6-6|-|13|TRBD2
TGTGCCAGCAGTCGGGGAGGGACGGAGACCCAGTACTTC
CASSRGGTETQYF
>TRBJ1-6|TRBV7-9|few|15|-
TGTGCCAGCAGCGAAGGGGGTTACTATAATTCACCCCTCCACTTT
CASSEGGYYNSPLHF
>TRBJ1-2|TRBV7-2|few|15|-
TGTGCCAGCAGCTTTCAGGGAACAGCTAACTATGGCTACACCTTC
CASSFQGTANYGYTF
>TRBJ2-2|TRBV5-5|few|18|TRBD1
TGTGCCAGCAGCGGATCGACAGGGAAGAACTATCGCACCGGGGAGCTGTTTTTT
CASSGSTGKNYRTGELFF
>TRBJ2-7|TRBV7-2|few|17|TRBD2
TGTGCCAGCAGCCTCCGGACTGGACTAGCGGGTCGCCACGAGCAGTACTTC
CASSLRTGLAGRHEQYF
>TRBJ2-3|TRBV5-1|-|17|TRBD2
TGCGCCAGCAGGGATAGTACTAGCGGGATAGGCACAGATACGCAGTATTTT
CASRDSTSGIGTDTQYF
>TRBJ1-6|TRBV20-1|few|12|-
TGCAGTGCTAGAGATGGGCGTTCACCCCTCCACTTT
CSARDGRSPLHF
>TRBJ1-2|TRBV4-3|-|16|-
TGCGCCAGCAGCTATTCTCGGGAGGATGCTAACTATGGCTACACCTTC
CASSYSREDANYGYTF
>TRBJ2-3|TRBV6-2/TRBV6-3|few|14|-
TGTGCCAGCAATGGACGGGGTTCGGGAGATACGCAGTATTTT
CASNGRGSGDTQYF
>TRBJ1-2|TRBV12-3/TRBV12-4|-|13|-
TGTGCCAGCAGTTTTGGGGCTGGCTATGGCTACACCTTC
CASSFGAGYGYTF
>TRBJ2-1|TRBV11-2|many|17|TRBD2
TGTGCCAGCAGCTTGGCGGTAGCGGGGGCGAGCTACAATGAGCAGTTCTTC
CASSLAVAGASYNEQFF
>TRBJ2-3|TRBV7-2|many|16|TRBD2
TGTGCCAGCAGCCCCGCCCTAGCGGGGGGGCAAGATACGCAGTATTTT
CASSPALAGGQDTQYF
>TRBJ2-1|TRBV12-3/TRBV12-4|-|13|-
TGTGCCAGCAGTCAACAGGTTCAGGGTGAGCAGTTCTTC
CASSQQVQGEQFF
>TRBJ2-5|TRBV7-2|-|18|TRBD2
TGTGCCAGCAGCTTAAGGTCGGCTAGCGGGGGGACTAGTGAGACCCAGTACTTC
CASSLRSASGGTSETQYF
>TRBJ1-4|TRBV30|many|14|-
TGTGCCTGGAGTGTCCAGGGGTCGGGTGAAAAACTGTTTTTT
CAWSVQGSGEKLFF
>TRBJ2-5|TRBV9|many|15|TRBD2
TGTGCCAGCAGCGTAGGGACTAGCGGGGGAGAGACCCAGTACTTC
CASSVGTSGGETQYF
>TRBJ2-3|TRBV12-3/TRBV12-4|few|15|-
TGTGCCAGCAGGCCCCGGGGCGCCGGCACAGATACGCAGTATTTT
CASRPRGAGTDTQYF
>TRBJ2-1|TRBV2|few|14|-
TGTGCCATCCCCCGGCAGGGGCCCCCCAATGAGCAGTTCTTC
CAIPRQGPPNEQFF
>TRBJ2-2|TRBV19|-|12|-
TGTGCCAGTAGTCCCCTCTCCCGGGAGCTGTTTTTT
CASSPLSRELFF
>TRBJ2-1|TRBV29-1|few|17|TRBD2
TGCAGCACTAATAGCGGGGGGGCCTTAAACACCTACAATGAGCAGTTCTTC
CSTNSGGALNTYNEQFF